Given below is one T cell receptor (beta chain) in context. The antigen remains unidentified. An end of the junction differs from the germline gene, which may be a read error. This sample is part of a study of blood T cells in healthy people across ages. A second roughly 6 to 11 cycle PCR used barcoded and J-beta primers. Researchers report that a template-switch adaptor with 12 random nucleotides tagged each cDNA molecule. A single record per CDR3 protein comes from TCRdb applying MiXCR to the 5' RACE reads. This table holds roughly 1,500,000 distinct CDR3 sequences, 30% to 35% found once. Germline V gives CDR1 SGHVS, CDR2 FNYEAQ. There are 17 residues in the CDR3. Study-level findings and limits: Per million T cells, the diversity of TCR beta decreased roughly linearly as age advanced.

Sequenced input: blood. The J gene is TRBJ2-5, the V gene TRBV7-6, with 9 bases aligning to TRBD2. This TCR was recovered from a young woman in good health. For the CDR3, the DNA is TGTGCCAGCAGCTTAGAAATGAGCGGGGGGTTATCAGAGGCCCAGTACTTC. Protein: CASSLEMSGGLSEAQYF.